This entry lists 32 T cell receptor beta chains sequenced from one sample in a study of T-cell memory formation after mild COVID-19. Each CDR3 protein is one row after TCRdb ran MiXCR on the 5' RACE reads. This table holds approximately 450,000 distinct CDR3 sequences, approximately 18% found once. The sample consisted of PBMCs or a T cell subset sorted from them (not recorded which). These receptors all stem from an adult woman who had mild COVID-19 (a few samples of this study predate the infection). Cell type and time point are not known.

The sample holds many counts of this clonotype. The chain is built from TRBV5-1 and TRBJ2-3, with TRBD2 matching over 12 bases. V gave up 0 bases and J gave up 2 bases; unmatched junction bases: 13. Germline V gene sequence: CDR1 SGHRS, CDR2 YFSETQ. The CDR3 sequence is 20 residues long. The CDR3 DNA follows: TGCGCCAGCAGCTTGGAAGGAGAACTAGCGGGGGGCGAACACACAGATACGCAGTATTTT. Its protein product is CASSLEGELAGGEHTDTQYF. Full variable domain (missing parts from reference TRBV5-1 and TRBJ2-3): KAGVTQTPRYLIKTRGQQVTLSCSPISGHRSVSWYQQTPGQGLQFLFEYFSETQRNKGNFPGRFSGRQFSNSRSEMNVSTLELGDSALYLCASSLEGELAGGEHTDTQYFGPGTRLTVL.

In this sample, this clonotype turned up once. The chain has TRBV5-7 and TRBJ1-1, with D unresolved. TRBV5-7 is placed among ORFs of uncertain function. V gave up 7 bases and J gave up 10 bases, with 17 bases separating them. The CDR3 consists of 12 residues. CDR3 protein: CASPLVVFGAFF. In DNA, the CDR3 is TGTGCCAGCCCCCTGGTTGTCTTCGGAGCTTTCTTT.

The J gene is TRBJ2-7, the V gene TRBV27; 11 bases map to TRBD2. Germline lookup yields CDR1 MNHEY and CDR2 SMNVEV (reference sequence). The CDR3 contains 14 residues. The trim removed 8 bases at V and 1 base at J, leaving 4 bases unmatched. CDR3 loop: CASALAGASYEQYF. DNA for the CDR3: TGTGCCAGCGCACTAGCGGGAGCATCCTACGAGCAGTACTTC.

The CDR3: CATSDRETLYNEQFF. Here the CDR3 DNA reads TGTGCCACCAGTGATCGGGAGACCCTTTACAATGAGCAGTTCTTC. This rearrangement joins TRBV24-1 to TRBJ2-1, with a possible D match to TRBD2 (6 bases). The germline V and J ends were trimmed by 3 bases and 4 bases, with 12 bases remaining between them. CDR3 length: 15 residues. CDR1 and CDR2 from the germline V gene are KGHDR and SFDVKD.

This clonotype was counted only a few times. The chain combines TRBV12-3 or TRBV12-4 with TRBJ2-7; 7 bases agree with TRBD1. J lost 0 bases, V lost 6 bases, and 11 bases had no gene match. The length of the CDR3 is 16 residues. CDR3 nucleotide sequence: TGTGCCAGCAGCACCCCCTGGGGGACAGACTCCTACGAGCAGTACTTC. Protein: CASSTPWGTDSYEQYF.

This clonotype was counted a few times. This chain joins TRBV7-9 and TRBJ2-1; 8 nucleotides align to TRBD1. This CDR3 is built from 15 residues. The germline CDR1 and CDR2 sequences are SEHNR and FQNEAQ (reference sequence). V lost 4 bases and J lost 5; bases outside the gene matches: 7. CDR3 coding DNA: TGTGCCAGCAGCTACCGGGACAGGCGTGACAATGAGCAGTTCTTC. Its translation is CASSYRDRRDNEQFF.

The gene calls are TRBV2 and TRBJ2-2; 11 bases are a match to TRBD2. Trimming took 4 bases from V and 3 from J; bases not matched to a gene: 10. CDR1 and CDR2 from the germline V gene are SNHLY and FYNNEI. The CDR3 sequence is 18 residues long. Here the CDR3 reads CASSVSSGGRIDTGELFF. In DNA form, the CDR3 reads TGTGCCAGCAGTGTCTCTAGCGGGGGGCGGATTGACACCGGGGAGCTGTTTTTT.

The rearrangement links TRBV9 to TRBJ2-3; 7 nucleotides match TRBD1. V shed 3 bases, J shed 5 bases, and the junction held 9 bases outside the gene matches. In germline, CDR1 is SGDLS, CDR2 YYNGEE. The CDR3 contains 15 residues. The CDR3 sequence is CASSDEGAPVDTQYF. CDR3 DNA sequence: TGTGCCAGCAGCGATGAGGGGGCGCCGGTAGATACGCAGTATTTT. The whole variable domain, filled in from reference TRBV9 and TRBJ2-3, reads DSGVTQTPKHLITATGQRVTLRCSPRSGDLSVYWYQQSLDQGLQFLIQYYNGEERAKGNILERFSAQQFPDLHSELNLSSLELGDSALYFCASSDEGAPVDTQYFGPGTRLTVL.

This clonotype has more than one count but fewer than ten. This sequence joins TRBV3-1 and TRBJ2-5; D ambiguous. CDR1 and CDR2 (germline): LGHDT, YNNKEL (reference sequence). The CDR3 is made up of 11 amino acids. Trimming shortened V by 1 base and J by 13 bases, and 10 bases separated the two germline ends. CDR3 residues: CASSQGSPRYF. The CDR3 region has the DNA TGTGCCAGCAGCCAAGGTTCCCCCCGGTACTTC.

In its sample, this clonotype was seen a few times. CDR3 protein: CASRSPSENYGYTF. The CDR3 nucleotides read TGTGCCAGCAGATCCCCGTCAGAAAACTATGGCTACACCTTC. The V call is TRBV7-2, the J call TRBJ1-2; D is uncertain. The CDR3 has 14 amino acids. The germline V gene encodes CDR1 SGHTA and CDR2 FQGNSA. V lost 6 bases and J 2 bases, leaving 13 bases between the germline ends.

This clonotype was picked up a small number of times. The V gene is TRBV2, the J gene TRBJ2-1, with TRBD2 as a possible D gene (5 bases). Per germline, CDR1 SNHLY and CDR2 FYNNEI. The CDR3 contains 14 residues. The ends were cut back, 6 bases at V and 0 bases at J, with 9 bases in the middle. The CDR3 loop is CASRWETSYNEQFF. CDR3 sequence (DNA): TGTGCCAGCAGATGGGAGACCTCCTACAATGAGCAGTTCTTC.

This chain connects TRBV7-9 to TRBJ2-1; D is ambiguous. Germline CDR1 reads SEHNR; CDR2 reads FQNEAQ (reference sequence). Between the trimmed V and J ends, which lost 2 bases and 8 bases, there was a span of 4 bases. The CDR3 is made up of 11 amino acids. The CDR3 is CASSLYDEQFF. The CDR3, as DNA: TGTGCCAGCAGCTTATATGATGAGCAGTTCTTC.

The J gene is TRBJ2-5, the V gene TRBV15, with D perhaps given as TRBD1 or TRBD2 (6 bases each). The CDR3 has 16 residues. Germline V gene data show CDR1 as LNHNV and CDR2 as YYDKDF (reference sequence). The ends were cut back, 0 bases at V and 4 bases at J, with 15 bases in the middle. CDR3 in DNA: TGTGCCACCAGCAGAGAGGAAGGTGGGGGGCGAGAGACCCAGTACTTC. It codes for CATSREEGGGRETQYF.

This chain joins TRBV27 and TRBJ2-3, with 9 bases that match TRBD2. Germline V CDR1 and CDR2: MNHEY, SMNVEV (reference sequence). The CDR3 sequence is 14 residues long. With V trimmed by 5 bases and J by 3 bases, 3 bases remained unmatched. The CDR3 DNA sequence: TGTGCCAGCAGTGCGGGAGGGCGGACAGATACGCAGTATTTT. It codes for CASSAGGRTDTQYF.

The chain recombines TRBV5-1 with TRBJ2-3, with a weak D call TRBD2 (5 bases). V gave up 0 bases and J gave up 1 base, with 9 bases separating them. Germline V gene lookup returns CDR1 SGHRS and CDR2 YFSETQ. The length of the CDR3 is 15 residues. CDR3 bases: TGCGCCAGCAGCTTGGATCCCGGGGGCACAGATACGCAGTATTTT. This gives the protein CASSLDPGGTDTQYF.

The J gene is TRBJ2-7, the V gene TRBV12-3 or TRBV12-4; D is undetermined. The CDR3 sequence is 13 residues long. Deletions cut 2 bases from V and 5 bases from J, with 10 bases between. The CDR3 nucleotides are TGTGCCAGCAGTTTAAACAGTATCGACGAGCAGTACTTC. It yields the protein CASSLNSIDEQYF.

This clonotype was seen only a few times. The chain uses TRBV14 and TRBJ2-5, with 7 bases lining up with TRBD1. The CDR3 is made up of 16 amino acids. CDR1 SGHDN and CDR2 FVKESK come from the germline V gene. J gave up 4 bases and V 5 bases, and 13 bases lay outside the gene matches. CDR3 nucleotides: TGTGCCAGCAGCTCTTTCAACAGCAGGGGGTTAGAGACCCAGTACTTC. Protein: CASSSFNSRGLETQYF.

This chain uses TRBV20-1 with TRBJ2-1; D might be TRBD1 (6 bases). Germline CDR1 DFQATT, CDR2 SNEGSKA (reference sequence). This CDR3 contains 16 residues. Trimming took off 0 bases at V and 5 bases at J, with 17 bases between the two ends. The CDR3 DNA follows: TGCAGTGCTAGAGAGCGCCTGGGGGCCAAACACAATGAGCAGTTCTTC. Amino acid sequence: CSARERLGAKHNEQFF.

The chain has TRBV11-2 and TRBJ2-3, with D possibly being TRBD2 (7 bases). Trimming left V 1 base short and J 7 bases short, with 9 bases between. CDR3 length equals 13 residues. The germline CDR1 and CDR2 sequences are SGHAT and FQNNGV. The CDR3 DNA reads as TGTGCCAGCAGCTTAGTCGGGGGGCATACGCAGTATTTT. Translation gives CASSLVGGHTQYF.

This clonotype has at least ten counts. This chain uses TRBV7-6 with TRBJ2-1; TRBD2 matches 15 bases. CDR3 length: 22 residues. Germline V lookup: CDR1 SGHVS, CDR2 FNYEAQ. V gave up 2 bases and J gave up 0 bases; unmatched junction bases: 14. CDR3 nucleotide sequence: TGTGCCAGCAGCTTAAGTAGGGCGAGAGGGACTAGCGGGGGGTCCTCCTACAATGAGCAGTTCTTC. Translated, it gives CASSLSRARGTSGGSSYNEQFF. The full variable domain, completed using reference TRBV7-6 and TRBJ2-1, is GAGVSQSPRYKVTKRGQDVALRCDPISGHVSLYWYRQALGQGPEFLTYFNYEAQQDKSGLPNDRFSAERPEGSISTLTIQRTEQRDSAMYRCASSLSRARGTSGGSSYNEQFFGPGTRLTVL.

This clonotype has a handful of counts. This chain uses TRBV20-1 with TRBJ2-5; D unclear. Germline V gene lookup returns CDR1 DFQATT and CDR2 SNEGSKA (reference sequence). Trimming left V 3 bases short and J 5 bases short, with 10 bases between. CDR3 length equals 12 residues. CDR3 loop: CSARASWETQYF. For the CDR3, the DNA is TGCAGTGCTAGGGCGTCCTGGGAGACCCAGTACTTC.

The chain carries TRBV15 and TRBJ2-3, with TRBD1 matching over 7 bases. CDR1 is LNHNV, CDR2 YYDKDF, per germline (reference sequence). The ends lost 1 base at V and 4 bases at J; junction bases unmatched: 2. The CDR3 is made up of 14 amino acids. The CDR3 sequence: CATSRVGGPDTQYF. DNA for the CDR3: TGTGCCACCAGCAGAGTAGGGGGCCCAGATACGCAGTATTTT.

CDR3 in DNA: TGTGCCAGCGGCGTATCTCCGGGACTAGCGGGTCGATACGAGCAGTACTTC. Translating it yields CASGVSPGLAGRYEQYF. This chain uses TRBV5-4 with TRBJ2-7, with 12 bases lining up with TRBD2. V shed 7 bases and J 4 bases; nucleotides not matched to a gene: 15. This CDR3 is built from 17 residues. Germline V gene sequence: CDR1 SGHNT, CDR2 YYREEE (reference sequence).

The rearrangement uses TRBV7-2 and TRBJ2-3, with D maybe TRBD1 (6 bases). CDR1 and CDR2 (germline): SGHTA, FQGNSA. The V end was cut by 5 bases, the J end by 6 bases, with 18 bases between. The CDR3 loop spans 15 amino acids. Written as DNA, the CDR3 is TGTGCCAGCAGCACCCTCAGGGGAGTAAGGGATACGCAGTATTTT. Translation gives CASSTLRGVRDTQYF. The full variable domain, with the rest looked up from reference TRBV7-2 and TRBJ2-3, is GAGVSQSPSNKVTEKGKDVELRCDPISGHTALYWYRQSLGQGLEFLIYFQGNSAPDKSGLPSDRFSAERTGGSVSTLTIQRTQQEDSAVYLCASSTLRGVRDTQYFGPGTRLTVL.

The chain carries TRBV12-3 or TRBV12-4 and TRBJ1-5; 9 bases match TRBD1. This CDR3 is 15 amino acids long. V trimming: 4 bases; J trimming: 5 bases; junction bases outside the gene matches: 6. Here the CDR3 DNA reads TGTGCCAGCAGTTCGGGACAGGGAAAGGATCAGCCCCAGCATTTT. Protein product: CASSSGQGKDQPQHF.

The chain couples TRBV2 to TRBJ2-6; 13 bases map to TRBD2. Trimming cost V 2 bases and J 0 bases; bases outside gene matches: 1. The germline V gene has CDR1 SNHLY and CDR2 FYNNEI. The CDR3 sequence is 18 residues long. CDR3 nucleotides: TGTGCCAGCAGTGAACGACTAGCGGGGGGCTCTGGGGCCAACGTCCTGACTTTC. Protein: CASSERLAGGSGANVLTF.

The chain carries TRBV6-5 and TRBJ2-5, with 9 bases identical to TRBD1. Germline lookup yields CDR1 MNHEY and CDR2 SVGAGI. After removal of 4 bases from V and 1 base from J, the junction contained 1 base not matched to a gene. The CDR3 has 14 amino acids. DNA for the CDR3: TGTGCCAGCAGTTGGGACAGGGTCCAAGAGACCCAGTACTTC. Residues: CASSWDRVQETQYF.

This sequence joins TRBV9 and TRBJ2-1; 12 bases align to TRBD2. This CDR3 has 21 amino acids. Germline V lookup: CDR1 SGDLS, CDR2 YYNGEE. The ends lost 3 bases at V and 0 bases at J; junction bases unmatched: 16. The CDR3 DNA sequence: TGTGCCAGCAGCGGGCTTAGGGTGACTAGCGGGAGAGGGGGCTCCTACAATGAGCAGTTCTTC. This encodes CASSGLRVTSGRGGSYNEQFF.

The rearrangement uses TRBV7-2 and TRBJ2-3; D might be TRBD2 (7 bases). CDR1 is SGHTA and CDR2 is FQGNSA in the germline V gene. The CDR3 runs to 16 residues. The ends were cut back, 0 bases at V and 8 bases at J, with 18 bases in the middle. The CDR3 region is CASSLADVLGGGTQYF. The CDR3 nucleotides read TGTGCCAGCAGCTTAGCGGATGTTTTGGGAGGGGGTACGCAGTATTTT.

This sequence joins TRBV7-9 and TRBJ2-3, with D perhaps given as TRBD1 or TRBD2 (5 bases each). The CDR3 covers 12 residues. V was cut by 5 bases and J by 5 bases, with 8 bases left in between. The germline V gene has CDR1 SEHNR and CDR2 FQNEAQ (reference sequence). CDR3 sequence reads: CASSRDVDTQYF. DNA for the CDR3: TGTGCCAGCAGCCGGGACGTAGATACGCAGTATTTT.

The chain couples TRBV4-1 to TRBJ1-4; D is uncertain. The CDR3 runs 16 residues. Trimming shortened V by 1 base and J by 4 bases, and 13 bases separated the two germline ends. Germline values: CDR1 MGHRA, CDR2 YSYEKL. CDR3 DNA: TGCGCCAGCAGCCAAGTAGGGCCGGCGAATAATGAAAAACTGTTTTTT. Amino acids: CASSQVGPANNEKLFF.

Concerning this clonotype: Mismatch with germline at one junction end may stem from a read error. The chain uses TRBV24-1 and TRBJ2-6; D is possibly TRBD1 or TRBD2 (5 bases each). Germline loops: CDR1 KGHDR, CDR2 SFDVKD. CDR3 length: 19 residues. The CDR3 is CATSDPTPGGPFGAYVLTF. The CDR3 nucleotides are TGTGCCACCAGTGATCCTACACCCGGAGGTCCTTTTGGGGCCTACGTCCTGACTTTC.